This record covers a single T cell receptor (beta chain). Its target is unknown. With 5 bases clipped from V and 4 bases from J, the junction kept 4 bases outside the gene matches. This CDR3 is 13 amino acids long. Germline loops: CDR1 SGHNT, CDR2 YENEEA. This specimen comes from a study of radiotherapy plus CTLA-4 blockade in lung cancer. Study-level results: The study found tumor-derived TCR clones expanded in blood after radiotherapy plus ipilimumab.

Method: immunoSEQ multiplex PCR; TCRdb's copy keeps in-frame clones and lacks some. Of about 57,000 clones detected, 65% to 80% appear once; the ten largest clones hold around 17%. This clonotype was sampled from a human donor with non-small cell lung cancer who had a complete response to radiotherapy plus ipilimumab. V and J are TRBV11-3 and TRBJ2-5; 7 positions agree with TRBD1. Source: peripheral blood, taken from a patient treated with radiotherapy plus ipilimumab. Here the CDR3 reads CASSLGQLETQYF. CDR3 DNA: TGTGCCAGCAGCCTGGGACAGCTAGAGACCCAGTACTTC. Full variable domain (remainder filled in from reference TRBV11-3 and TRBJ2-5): EAGVVQSPRYKIIEKKQPVAFWCNPISGHNTLYWYLQNLGQGPELLIRYENEEAVDDSQLPKDRFSAERLKGVDSTLKIQPAELGDSAVYLCASSLGQLETQYFGPGTRLLVL.